This T cell receptor beta chain derives from a study of shared clonotypes between healthy human individuals. Study-wide background: Donors had three CD4 naive, three CD4 memory, two CD8 naive and one CD8 memory plate apiece.

Study-level points and caveats: Clonotype sharing among donors likely depends on sequencing depth.

The CDR3 has 14 residues. Germline CDR1 and CDR2: SNHLY and FYNNEI. V was trimmed by 6 bases and J by 5 bases, leaving 16 bases between them. In regard to this clone: Its antigen is unidentified.

Generated by immunoSEQ multiplex PCR, the TCRdb table keeps only in-frame clones and is missing some. The sample shows 2 million to 2.5 million clones, about 92% of them seen only once. The J gene is TRBJ2-5, the V gene TRBV2; D is perhaps TRBD2 (6 bases). Sequencing used naive CD4+ T cells from PBMCs. Subset meaning: CD45RA+ positively selected. The sequence was obtained from a man aged 18-30 years in good health. Some clones in this sample may be carry-over from other donors' samples. The CDR3 DNA is TGTGCCAGCAGGCTGGGGGGAGGCATTGAGACCCAGTACTTC. Translated, it gives CASRLGGGIETQYF.